This T cell receptor beta chain was sequenced for a study of blood T cell repertoires in COVID-19 (TCRdb year 2020). Looking at the study overall: Samples from collaborators originated in the United States, Italy and Spain and spanned both the acute and convalescent phases of COVID-19. The material from the prospective study consisted of cDNA or gDNA derived from T cells, B-cell-depleted T cells, or PBMCs. Subjects who had been exposed to COVID-19, were actively infected with it, or had recovered from it provided the deeply sampled blood TCRbeta repertoires that made up the dataset. The repertoires were released in a freely available public database intended as a resource for research on the immune response to SARS-CoV-2. The samples were drawn from the first 160 participants of the ongoing ImmuneRACE study and from 1,254 subjects provided by 6 global collaborators. The sample metadata nearly always contained a de-identified subject ID, COVID-19 status, age in years and sex. Where available, HLA class I and class II types were taken from metadata supplied by the sample provider and were not determined by assay-based typing. The research as a whole found: How much clinical and demographic metadata was included differed by source and by participant, and the metadata was provided uncurated.

This clone showed up just once. No cognate antigen has been identified for it. No much larger clone is present one base from it, and per-base qualities are unavailable. The collaborating institutions used their own protocols to collect whole blood in K2EDTA tubes. For TCRbeta analysis, collaborator samples were shipped as frozen whole blood, as isolated PBMCs, or as DNA extracted from either sample type. The immunoSEQ Assay, a bias-controlled multiplex PCR, was used to amplify TCRbeta CDR3 regions from genomic DNA. The paper's processing steps were these. Nucleated cell counts per sample were estimated from amplification of reference gene primers within the assay. Sequence reads were collapsed and filtered to measure the absolute abundance of every unique TCRbeta CDR3 rearrangement. For each sample, productive Simpson clonality was calculated as the square root of Simpson's diversity index across productive rearrangements. This immuneACCESS table, as held by TCRdb, lists in-frame sequences with V and J called but not all clones. Of the missing ones, under half trace to an unresolved V gene in checked studies; the others have no known cause. From that table come the V and J calls and clone size; the DNA was used to work out D and trimming. This sample is represented by about 180,000 clones; 80% to 90% of them were singletons. 7% to 10% of the sample rests with the top ten.

Trimmed from V: 3 bases; trimmed from J: 6 bases; junction bases lacking a gene match: 4. Its CDR3 holds 14 amino acids, cysteine through phenylalanine. This entry keeps only the CDR3 DNA: 42 bases, framed from base 1. Via the germline V gene (reference sequence), CDR1 is DFQATT and CDR2 SNEGSKA. The sequence is built from TRBV20-1 and TRBJ2-1; the junction holds 11 bases that match TRBD1. The sequence was obtained from a man in his fifties with active or convalescent COVID-19. Sequences were obtained from peripheral blood. The DNA sequence reads TGCAGTGCTAGTTTGGGGACAGGGGGCAATGAGCAGTTCTTC. This gives the protein CSASLGTGGNEQFF.